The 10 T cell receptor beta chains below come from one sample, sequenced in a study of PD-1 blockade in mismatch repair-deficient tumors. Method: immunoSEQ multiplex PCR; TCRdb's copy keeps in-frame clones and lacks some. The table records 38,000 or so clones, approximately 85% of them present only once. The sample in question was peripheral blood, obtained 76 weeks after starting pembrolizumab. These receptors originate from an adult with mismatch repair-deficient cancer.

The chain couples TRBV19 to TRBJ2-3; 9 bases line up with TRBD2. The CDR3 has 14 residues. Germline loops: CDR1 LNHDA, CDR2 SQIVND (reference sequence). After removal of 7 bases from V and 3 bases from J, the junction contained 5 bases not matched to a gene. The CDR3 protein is CASKASGMTDTQYF. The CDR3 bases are TGTGCCAGTAAGGCTAGCGGGATGACAGATACGCAGTATTTT.

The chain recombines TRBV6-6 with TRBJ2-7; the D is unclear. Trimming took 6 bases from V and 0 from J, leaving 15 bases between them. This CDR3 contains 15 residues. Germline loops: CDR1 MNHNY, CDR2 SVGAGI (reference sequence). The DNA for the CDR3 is TGTGCCAGCAGGGATCGGGCGCTCAGCTCCTACGAGCAGTACTTC. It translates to CASRDRALSSYEQYF.

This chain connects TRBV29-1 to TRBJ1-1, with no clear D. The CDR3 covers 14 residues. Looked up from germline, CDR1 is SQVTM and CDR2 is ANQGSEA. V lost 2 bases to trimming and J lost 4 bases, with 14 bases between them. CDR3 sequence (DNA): TGCAGCGTTGAAACGGTGGCAGGAAGCACTGAAGCTTTCTTT. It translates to CSVETVAGSTEAFF.

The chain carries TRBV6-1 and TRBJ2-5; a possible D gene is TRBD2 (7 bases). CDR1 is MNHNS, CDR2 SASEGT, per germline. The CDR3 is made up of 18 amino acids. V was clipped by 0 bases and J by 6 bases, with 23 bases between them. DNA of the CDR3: TGTGCCAGCAGTGAAGCCCAAGAGTTACTAGCGAGGGGGAAGACCCAGTACTTC. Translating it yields CASSEAQELLARGKTQYF.

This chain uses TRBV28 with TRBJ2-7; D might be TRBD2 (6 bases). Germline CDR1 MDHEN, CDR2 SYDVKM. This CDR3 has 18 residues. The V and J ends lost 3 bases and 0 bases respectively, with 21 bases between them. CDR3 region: CASSFLIRRDGNSYEQYF. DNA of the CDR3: TGTGCCAGCAGTTTTTTGATAAGGCGGGACGGCAACTCCTACGAGCAGTACTTC.

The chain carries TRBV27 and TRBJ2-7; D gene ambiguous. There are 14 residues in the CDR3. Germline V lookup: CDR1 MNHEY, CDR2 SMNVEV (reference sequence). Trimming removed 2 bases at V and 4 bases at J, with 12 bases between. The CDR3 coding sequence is TGTGCCAGCAGTTTAGGACCTCCGGCTTACGAGCAGTACTTC. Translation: CASSLGPPAYEQYF.

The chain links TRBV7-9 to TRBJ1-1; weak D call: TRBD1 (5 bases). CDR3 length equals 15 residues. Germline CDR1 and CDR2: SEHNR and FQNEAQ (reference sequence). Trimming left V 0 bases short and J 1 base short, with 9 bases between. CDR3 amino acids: CASSLAEGTNTEAFF. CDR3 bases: TGTGCCAGCAGCTTAGCTGAGGGGACGAACACTGAAGCTTTCTTT.

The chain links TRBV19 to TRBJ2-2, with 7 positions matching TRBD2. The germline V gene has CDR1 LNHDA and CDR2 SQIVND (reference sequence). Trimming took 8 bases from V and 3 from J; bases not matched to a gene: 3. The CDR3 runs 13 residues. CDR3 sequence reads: CASWGGDTGELFF. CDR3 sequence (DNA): TGTGCCAGTTGGGGGGGAGACACCGGGGAGCTGTTTTTT. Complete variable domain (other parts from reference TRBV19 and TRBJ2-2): DGGITQSPKYLFRKEGQNVTLSCEQNLNHDAMYWYRQDPGQGLRLIYYSQIVNDFQKGDIAEGYSVSREKKESFPLTVTSAQKNPTAFYLCASWGGDTGELFFGEGSRLTVL.

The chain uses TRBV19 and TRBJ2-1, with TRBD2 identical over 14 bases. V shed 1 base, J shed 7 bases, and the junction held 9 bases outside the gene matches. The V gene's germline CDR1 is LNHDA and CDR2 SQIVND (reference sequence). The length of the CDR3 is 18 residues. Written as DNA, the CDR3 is TGTGCCAGTAGTATAGGACTAGCGGGAGGGGCGACTTGGAATGAGCAGTTCTTC. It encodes CASSIGLAGGATWNEQFF.

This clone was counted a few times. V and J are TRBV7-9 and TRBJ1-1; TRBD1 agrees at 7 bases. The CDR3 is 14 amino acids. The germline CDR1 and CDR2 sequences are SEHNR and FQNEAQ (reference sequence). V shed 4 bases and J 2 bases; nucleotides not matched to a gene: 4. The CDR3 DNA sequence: TGTGCCAGCAGCTCAGACAGGGTAAACACTGAAGCTTTCTTT. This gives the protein CASSSDRVNTEAFF.